This T cell receptor beta chain was observed in a study of regulatory dendritic cells for organ transplantation. General study points: Naive T cells showed high diversity, memory cells less, memory CD8+ least.

TCRdb's table, derived via immunoSEQ multiplex PCR, lists solely in-frame clones and lacks some. The sample includes 20,000 or so clones, about 85% of them seen just once. Sorted subsets were CFSE-labeled and cultured less than six days with allogeneic dendritic cells. As for this clone: The target antigen is unknown.

Germline V gives CDR1 SGHAT, CDR2 FQNNGV. The V gene end was trimmed by 5 bases and the J gene end by 5 bases; junction bases not matched to a gene: 9. The CDR3 totals 15 residues. The specimen sequenced was naive CD4+ T cells from blood cultured with dendritic cells. Subset defined: CD45RA+ naive T cells. The chain couples TRBV11-2 to TRBJ1-1; 9 nucleotides match TRBD1. The receptor was derived from a human donor in good health. CDR3 nucleotides: TGTGCCAGCAGCGGTAGACGGGACAGGGTAACTGAAGCTTTCTTT. It translates to CASSGRRDRVTEAFF.